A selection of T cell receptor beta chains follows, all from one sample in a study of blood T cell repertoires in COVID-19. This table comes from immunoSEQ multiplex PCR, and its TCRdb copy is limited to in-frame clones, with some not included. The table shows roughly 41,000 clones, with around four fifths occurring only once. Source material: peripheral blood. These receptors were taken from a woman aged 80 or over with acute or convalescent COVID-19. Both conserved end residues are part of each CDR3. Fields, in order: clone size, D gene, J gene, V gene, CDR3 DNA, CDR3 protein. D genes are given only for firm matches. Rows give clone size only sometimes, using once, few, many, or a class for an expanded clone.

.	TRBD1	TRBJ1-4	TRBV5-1	TGCGCCAGCAGCATACAAGACAGGGACCATGAAAAACTGTTTTTT	CASSIQDRDHEKLFF
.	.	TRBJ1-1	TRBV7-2	TGTGCCAGCAGCTTAGATGGGCAGCCGAACACTGAAGCTTTCTTT	CASSLDGQPNTEAFF
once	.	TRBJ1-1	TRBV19	TGTGCCAGTAGGACCGTGGGGGGGGCTTTCTTT	CASRTVGGAFF
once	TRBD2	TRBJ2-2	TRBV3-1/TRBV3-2	TGTGCCAGCAGCCCAGTGGGACTAGCGGGGGGTGTGACCGGGGAGCTGTTTTTT	CASSPVGLAGGVTGELFF
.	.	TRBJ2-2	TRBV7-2	TGTGCCAGCAGCTCCCGAGGGGGGGCAGGGACCGGGGAGCTGTTTTTT	CASSSRGGAGTGELFF
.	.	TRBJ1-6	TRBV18	TGTGCCAGCTCACCAGGCCTGGGGGCGGGCGATTCACCCCTCCACTTT	CASSPGLGAGDSPLHF
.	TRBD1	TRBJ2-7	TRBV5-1	TGCGCCAGCAGCTTGGGACAGGGGAGCTACGAGCAGTACTTC	CASSLGQGSYEQYF
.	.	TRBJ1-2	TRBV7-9	TGTGCCAGCAGCTTAGCGAACAGAAACTATGGCTACACCTTC	CASSLANRNYGYTF
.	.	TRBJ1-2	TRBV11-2	TGTGCCAGCAGCTTAGGAGTATATGGCTACACCTTC	CASSLGVYGYTF
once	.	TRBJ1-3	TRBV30	TGTGCCTGGAGTGTAACCGGTGGAAACACCATATATTTT	CAWSVTGGNTIYF
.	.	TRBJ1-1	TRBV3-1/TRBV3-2	TGTGCCAGCAGCCCCGCGGGGGAGAGCACTGAAGCTTTCTTT	CASSPAGESTEAFF
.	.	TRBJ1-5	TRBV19	TGTGCCAGTAGTATATCAGGGGTTAGCAATCAGCCCCAGCATTTT	CASSISGVSNQPQHF
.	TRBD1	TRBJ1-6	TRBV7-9	TGTGCCAGCAGCCAGAAGACAGGGGTAGGATCACCCCTCCACTTT	CASSQKTGVGSPLHF
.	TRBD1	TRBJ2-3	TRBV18	TGTGCCAGCTCACCCGACAGGGCGAGGTCGGCAGATACGCAGTATTTT	CASSPDRARSADTQYF
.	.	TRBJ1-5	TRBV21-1	TGTGCCAGCCGGAGCGGTAGCAATCAGCCCCAGCATTTT	CASRSGSNQPQHF
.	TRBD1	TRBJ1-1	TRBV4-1	TGCGCCAGCAGCCAGGGACAGGGGGTGAACACTGAAGCTTTCTTT	CASSQGQGVNTEAFF
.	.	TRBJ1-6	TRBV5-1	TGCGCCAGCAGCCCCCGCCTACCTTATTCACCCCTCCACTTT	CASSPRLPYSPLHF
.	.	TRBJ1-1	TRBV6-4	TGTGCCAGCAGTGACAGGGGAGGGGAAGCTTTCTTT	CASSDRGGEAFF
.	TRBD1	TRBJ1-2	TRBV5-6	TGTGCCAGCGGGAGACAGGGGAATAACTATGGCTACACCTTC	CASGRQGNNYGYTF
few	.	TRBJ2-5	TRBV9	TGTGCCAGCAGCGTTGGGGGGAGGGAGACCCAGTACTTC	CASSVGGRETQYF
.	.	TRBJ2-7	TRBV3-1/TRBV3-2	TGTGCCAGCAGCCAAGATGGCCACGAGCAGTACTTC	CASSQDGHEQYF
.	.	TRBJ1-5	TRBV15	TGTGCCACCAGCAAACAAAGAAGGGACTTTCAGCCCCAGCATTTT	CATSKQRRDFQPQHF
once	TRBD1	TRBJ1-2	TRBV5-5	TGTGCCAGCAGCTTGGCCTTGGACAGGGGGAGAAACGGCTACACCTTC	CASSLALDRGRNGYTF
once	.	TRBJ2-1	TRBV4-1	TGCGCCAGCAGCCAAGATTTGGGCGGGTCCTCCTACAATGAGCAGTTCTTC	CASSQDLGGSSYNEQFF
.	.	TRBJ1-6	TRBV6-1	TGTGCCAGCAGTGAAACGGCAGGCCTACCCACTTCACCCCTCCACTTT	CASSETAGLPTSPLHF
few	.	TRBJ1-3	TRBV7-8	TGTGCCAGCAGCTTAGCGCCAACAGGGTCTGGAAACACCATATATTTT	CASSLAPTGSGNTIYF
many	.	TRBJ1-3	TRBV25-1	TGTGCCAGTCAGAACTCTGGAAACACCATATATTTT	CASQNSGNTIYF
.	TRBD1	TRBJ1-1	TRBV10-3	TGTGCCATCAGTGCTTGGGACAGCAAAATGAACACTGAAGCTTTCTTT	CAISAWDSKMNTEAFF
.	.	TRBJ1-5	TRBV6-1	TGTGCCAGCAGTGATTTGGGCTCGGGCAATCAGCCCCAGCATTTT	CASSDLGSGNQPQHF
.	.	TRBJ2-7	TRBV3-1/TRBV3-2	TGTGCCAGCAGCCAAGATAAAGAGCAGTACTTC	CASSQDKEQYF
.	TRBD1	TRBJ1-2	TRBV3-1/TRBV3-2	TGTGCCAGCAGCCACCTGACAGGGGCGGGCTATGGCTACACCTTC	CASSHLTGAGYGYTF
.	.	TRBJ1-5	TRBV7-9	TGTGCCAGCAGCTTAGCCGGCAGGGCTAGCAATCAGCCCCAGCATTTT	CASSLAGRASNQPQHF
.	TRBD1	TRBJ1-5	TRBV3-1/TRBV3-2	TGTGCCAGCAGCCCTGGGGACAGGGCTCAGCCCCAGCATTTT	CASSPGDRAQPQHF